The rows below give T cell receptor beta chains drawn from one sample of a study of post-analysis software for immune sequencing data. A single record per CDR3 protein comes from TCRdb applying MiXCR to the PCR reads. The sample yields hundreds of thousands of distinct CDR3 sequences, approximately 30% seen once. The material sequenced was blood. The receptors originated from a girl aged 10-17 years with multiple sclerosis. Each CDR3 is given with its conserved first and last residue. The order of the fields is V gene, clone size, J gene, D gene, CDR3 DNA, CDR3 protein. D genes are given only for firm matches. Expanded clones get a size class; other rows say once, few or many, or leave the size out.

>TRBV29-1|many|TRBJ2-7|.
TGCAGCGCCTCGGGGGATGGCTACGAGCAGTACTTC
CSASGDGYEQYF
>TRBV7-9|few|TRBJ1-5|.
TGTGCCAGCAGCGCCGGGGGGGGCTCGCCCCAGCATTTT
CASSAGGGSPQHF
>TRBV4-2|few|TRBJ2-5|TRBD2
TGTGCCAGCAGCCAAGATGGATCTAGCGGGGCTGAGACCCAGTACTTC
CASSQDGSSGAETQYF
>TRBV28|.|TRBJ2-5|.
TGTGCCAGCAGTTTATCGAAGAACAGAGGGACCCAGTACTTC
CASSLSKNRGTQYF
>TRBV14|.|TRBJ1-5|TRBD1
TGTGCCAGCAGCCTGGGACAGGGCGGCGGCCAGCCCCAGCATTTT
CASSLGQGGGQPQHF
>TRBV5-6|few|TRBJ2-1|TRBD1
TGTGCCAGCAGCTTAACCGGGACAGGTTACTACAATGAGCAGTTCTTC
CASSLTGTGYYNEQFF
>TRBV5-1|few|TRBJ2-1|.
TGCGCCAGCAGCTTGGAGGTTCTGAACAATGAGCAGTTCTTC
CASSLEVLNNEQFF
>TRBV6-8|.|TRBJ2-1|TRBD2
TGTGCCACCCTTAGCGGGAGGCCCTACAATGAGCAGTTCTTC
CATLSGRPYNEQFF
>TRBV9|many|TRBJ2-5|.
TGTGCCAGCAGCGTCGAGCCGAACTACCAAGAGACCCAGTACTTC
CASSVEPNYQETQYF
>TRBV7-2|.|TRBJ2-3|TRBD2
TGTGCCAGCAGCCGTAACCTAGCGGGGTCTAGCACAGATACGCAGTATTTT
CASSRNLAGSSTDTQYF
>TRBV4-2|few|TRBJ2-3|.
TGTGCCAGCAGCCCCGGACAGGGAGGGGGCACAGATACGCAGTATTTT
CASSPGQGGGTDTQYF
>TRBV20-1|few|TRBJ2-3|.
TGCAGTGCTCCAAAGCAACTAGCTGGCTCAGATACGCAGTATTTT
CSAPKQLAGSDTQYF
>TRBV13|.|TRBJ2-3|TRBD2
TGTGCCAGCAGCGGCCCCCTGGGAGGGTGGGACACAGATACGCAGTATTTT
CASSGPLGGWDTDTQYF
>TRBV9|.|TRBJ2-6|.
TGTGCCAGCAGCGTAGGGGGAGGCTCTGGGGCCAACGTCCTGACTTTC
CASSVGGGSGANVLTF
>TRBV20-1|few|TRBJ2-7|.
TGCAGTGCTATCGATGGAGCGTTTAGCTCCTACGAGCAGTACTTC
CSAIDGAFSSYEQYF
>TRBV20-1|.|TRBJ2-3|.
TGCAGTGCTGGCCCTCCGGCGGATACGCAGTATTTT
CSAGPPADTQYF
>TRBV7-9|.|TRBJ2-5|.
TGTGCCAGCAGCCCATCTCAACGGGGCGAAGAGACCCAGTACTTC
CASSPSQRGEETQYF
>TRBV20-1|.|TRBJ2-6|.
TGCAGTGCTAGAGAAGGGGGATCCTCCTCTGGGGCCAACGTCCTGACTTTC
CSAREGGSSSGANVLTF
>TRBV7-9|.|TRBJ2-6|.
TGTGCCAGCAGCCCCTTTCCCACGGCTGGGGCCAACGTCCTGACTTTC
CASSPFPTAGANVLTF
>TRBV4-3|few|TRBJ2-3|.
TGCGCCAGCAGCCAAGATGGGGGAGATACGCAGTATTTT
CASSQDGGDTQYF
>TRBV6-5|.|TRBJ1-2|TRBD1
TGTGCCAGCAGTTACTCCGGTATTCTTCGGGACAGCTATGGCTACACCTTC
CASSYSGILRDSYGYTF
>TRBV7-2|few|TRBJ2-1|.
TGTGCCAGCAGCTTAAGGAAAGGGATCGGGCAGTTCTTC
CASSLRKGIGQFF
>TRBV5-1|few|TRBJ2-5|.
TGCGCCAGCAGCTTGAGGGCCAATACGTACCAAGAGACCCAGTACTTC
CASSLRANTYQETQYF
>TRBV29-1|.|TRBJ2-7|TRBD2
TGCAGCGTTGTAAGTCCGATTGGGGTGACTAGCGGTCACGAGCAGTACTTC
CSVVSPIGVTSGHEQYF
>TRBV20-1|many|TRBJ2-5|.
TGCAGTGCCCCCGCAGGGGGGGAGACCCAGTACTTC
CSAPAGGETQYF
>TRBV6-1|few|TRBJ1-2|TRBD1
TGTGCCAGCAGTGATGGGGACAGGGGGCTTGTGGGCTATGGCTACACCTTC
CASSDGDRGLVGYGYTF
>TRBV20-1|few|TRBJ1-5|.
TGCAGTGCTAGAACCGGGGGTAGCAATCAGCCCCAGCATTTT
CSARTGGSNQPQHF
>TRBV7-2|.|TRBJ1-5|TRBD1
TGTGCCAGCAGCCGGGACAGGGGGGCCCCCAATCAGCCCCAGCATTTT
CASSRDRGAPNQPQHF